The clone carrying this TCR beta chain appeared once. Using immunoSEQ multiplex PCR, the repertoire was profiled, and TCRdb retains in-frame clones only, with some absent. The sample holds 90,000 to 100,000 clones, over 75% seen once. The data derive from a study of blood T cell repertoires in COVID-19. The CDR3 loop spans 13 amino acids. The germline V gene encodes CDR1 LNHDA and CDR2 SQIVND (reference sequence). V shed 3 bases, J shed 9 bases, and the junction held 4 bases outside the gene matches. This sequence was found in a man aged 45-65 years with acute or convalescent COVID-19. The chain employs TRBV19 and TRBJ2-1; TRBD2 aligns across 8 bases. Sequenced input: peripheral blood. The CDR3 protein is CASSMTSAGEQFF. For the CDR3, the DNA is TGTGCCAGTAGTATGACTAGCGCGGGTGAGCAGTTCTTC.